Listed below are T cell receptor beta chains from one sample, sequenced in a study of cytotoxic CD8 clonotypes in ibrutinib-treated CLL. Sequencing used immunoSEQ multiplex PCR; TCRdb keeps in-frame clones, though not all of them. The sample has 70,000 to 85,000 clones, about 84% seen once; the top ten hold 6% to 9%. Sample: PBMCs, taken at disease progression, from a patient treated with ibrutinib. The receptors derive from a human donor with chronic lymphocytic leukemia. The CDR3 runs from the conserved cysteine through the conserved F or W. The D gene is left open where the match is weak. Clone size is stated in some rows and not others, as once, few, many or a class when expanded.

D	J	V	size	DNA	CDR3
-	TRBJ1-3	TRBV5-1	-	TGCGCCAGCAGCTTGAGAGGGGCCGACTCTGGAAACACCATATATTTT	CASSLRGADSGNTIYF
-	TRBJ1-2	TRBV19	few	TGTGCCAGTAGTATTTCCTTCACAGGGATGAACTATGGCTACACCTTC	CASSISFTGMNYGYTF
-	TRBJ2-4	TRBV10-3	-	TGTGCCATCAGCGACCCCCCAACGGTAAACATTCAGTACTTC	CAISDPPTVNIQYF
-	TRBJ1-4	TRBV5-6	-	TGTGCCAGCAGCCACATCTCAACTAATGAAAAACTGTTTTTT	CASSHISTNEKLFF
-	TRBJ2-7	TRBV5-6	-	TGTGCCAGCAGCTTGGCTCGGCGCGAGCAGTACTTC	CASSLARREQYF
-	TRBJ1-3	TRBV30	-	TGTGCCTCCCAACCGTTGGGGGCGCGAAACACCATATATTTT	CASQPLGARNTIYF
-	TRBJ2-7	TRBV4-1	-	TGCGCCAGCAGACCGGAACCCGCGACAGTTCTTTACGAGCAGTACTTC	CASRPEPATVLYEQYF
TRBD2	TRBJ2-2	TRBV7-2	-	TGTGCCAGCAGCTTAAGCGGGGGGACCGGGGAGCTGTTTTTT	CASSLSGGTGELFF
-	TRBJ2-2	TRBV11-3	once	TGTGCCAGCAGCTTGAGCCCAATCCAGACGATGGGTGGCGGGGAGCTGTTTTTT	CASSLSPIQTMGGGELFF
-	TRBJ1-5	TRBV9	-	TGTGCCAGCAGCCCCTCGGAGGATCAGCCCCAGCATTTT	CASSPSEDQPQHF
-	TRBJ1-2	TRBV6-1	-	TGTGCCAGCAGTGAAGCGCTGGCATACCAGTATGGCTACACCTTC	CASSEALAYQYGYTF
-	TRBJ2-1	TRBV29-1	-	TGCAGCGTTGAAGGTATCTCCTACGACAATGAGCAGTTCTTC	CSVEGISYDNEQFF
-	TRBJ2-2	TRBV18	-	TGTGCCAGCTCACCAGGCGGCTACACCGGGGAGCTGTTTTTT	CASSPGGYTGELFF
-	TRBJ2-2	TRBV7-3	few	TGTGCCAGCAGCCATGCACGAGCGGACAGTAACACCGGGGAGCTGTTTTTT	CASSHARADSNTGELFF
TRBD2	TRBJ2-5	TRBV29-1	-	TGCAGCGTTGAAGCCCGACTAGCGGGAGGGCAAGAGACCCAGTACTTC	CSVEARLAGGQETQYF
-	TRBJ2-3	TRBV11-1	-	TGTGCCAGCAGTGCCGCCGGAGGATACCAAGATACGCAGTATTTT	CASSAAGGYQDTQYF
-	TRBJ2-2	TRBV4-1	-	TGCGCCAGCAGCCAAGATCTAGATTGGGAGCTGTTTTTT	CASSQDLDWELFF
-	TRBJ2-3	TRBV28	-	TGTGCCAGCAGTTTGTTAGGGGGGGCCCGCACAGATACGCAGTATTTT	CASSLLGGARTDTQYF
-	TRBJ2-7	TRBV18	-	TGTGCCAGCTCACCAGGACAGACCTACGAGCAGTACTTC	CASSPGQTYEQYF
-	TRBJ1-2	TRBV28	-	TGTGCCAGCAGTTTATTCAACAGGCGGGGCTCTGGCTACACCTTC	CASSLFNRRGSGYTF
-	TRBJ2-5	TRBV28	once	TGTGCCAGCAGTTTGTTACAGGGTGGGAGTCAAGAGACCCAGTACTTC	CASSLLQGGSQETQYF
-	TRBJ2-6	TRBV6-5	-	TGTGCCAGCAGTTATGTGCGGAAAAGGGGGGCCAACGTCCTGACTTTC	CASSYVRKRGANVLTF
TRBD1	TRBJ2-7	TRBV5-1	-	TGCGCCAGCAGCCACGGGACAGGGAACCCCTACGAGCAGTACTTC	CASSHGTGNPYEQYF
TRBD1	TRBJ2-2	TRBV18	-	TGTGCCAGCTCACCAAGAACAGGGGGTAACACCGGGGAGCTGTTTTTT	CASSPRTGGNTGELFF
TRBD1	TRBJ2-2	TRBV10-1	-	TGCGCCAGCAGAGGCACAGGGGGGACCGGGGAGCTGTTTTTT	CASRGTGGTGELFF
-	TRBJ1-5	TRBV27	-	TGTGCCAGCAGTTTAAAAAGCAGGGCTGAACAGCCCCAGCATTTT	CASSLKSRAEQPQHF
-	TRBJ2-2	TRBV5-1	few	TGCGCCAGCAGCTTGCCCACCGGGGAGCTGTTTTTT	CASSLPTGELFF
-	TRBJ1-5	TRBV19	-	TGTGCCAGTAGTATAGCTCCGATAATCAATCAGCCCCAGCATTTT	CASSIAPIINQPQHF
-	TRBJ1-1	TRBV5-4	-	TGTGCCAGCAGCTTGGCCCGGAAGAACACTGAAGCTTTCTTT	CASSLARKNTEAFF
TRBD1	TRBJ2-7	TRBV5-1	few	TGCGCCAGCAGCTTGGTCACGACAGGGGGCGACGAGCAGTACTTC	CASSLVTTGGDEQYF
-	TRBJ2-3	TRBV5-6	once	TGTGCCAGCAGCTTAACAGATACGCAGTATTTT	CASSLTDTQYF
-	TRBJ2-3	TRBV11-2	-	TGTGCCAGCAGCTTAGAAAGCCCCCGGGCAGAGGCCACAGATACGCAGTATTTT	CASSLESPRAEATDTQYF
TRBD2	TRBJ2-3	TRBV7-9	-	TGTGCCAGCAGCTTAGTCCTAGCGGCCACAGATACGCAGTATTTT	CASSLVLAATDTQYF
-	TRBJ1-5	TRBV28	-	TGTGCCAGCAGACTCGACAGACCTAACGAACAGCCCCAGCATTTT	CASRLDRPNEQPQHF
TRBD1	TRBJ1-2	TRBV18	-	TGTGCCAGCTCACGAGCTCTGACAGGGGGCGCCGGAGGCTACACCTTC	CASSRALTGGAGGYTF